Below are 3 T cell receptor beta chains sequenced from a single sample in a study of OX40 agonist ivuxolimab in advanced cancers. Profiling relied on immunoSEQ multiplex PCR, and the TCRdb table lists in-frame clones only, not all of them. The sample shows about 17,000 clones, 83% of them seen only once. Sequenced here: CD4+ or CD8+ T cells sorted from blood, sampled in a trial of the OX40 agonist ivuxolimab. The receptors here all came from an adult with an advanced solid tumor such as melanoma, head and neck, liver or kidney cancer.

V gene TRBV7-9 combines with J gene TRBJ1-2; no firm D call. CDR1 is SEHNR and CDR2 is FQNEAQ in the germline V gene (reference sequence). V was shortened by 5 bases and J by 4 bases, with 11 bases between the two germline ends. This CDR3 contains 13 residues. CDR3 residues: CASSPDGIYGYTF. The DNA of the CDR3 is TGTGCCAGCAGCCCGGACGGGATCTATGGCTACACCTTC.

This clone was counted only a few times. The gene calls are TRBV28 and TRBJ1-5; no reliable D call. Deletions cut 6 bases from V and 4 bases from J, with 16 bases between. Germline lookup yields CDR1 MDHEN and CDR2 SYDVKM. The CDR3 has 15 amino acids. Written as DNA, the CDR3 is TGTGCCAGCAGCGGTGCGACGGCATCTAATCAGCCCCAGCATTTT. Its translation is CASSGATASNQPQHF.

This chain joins TRBV5-4 and TRBJ2-7; D unclear. V lost 0 bases to trimming and J lost 2 bases, with 6 bases between them. The CDR3 has 13 amino acids. CDR1 SGHNT and CDR2 YYREEE come from the germline V gene (reference sequence). The CDR3 loop reads CASSLGGPYEQYF. The CDR3 DNA reads TGTGCCAGCAGCTTGGGGGGTCCCTACGAGCAGTACTTC.